This T cell receptor (beta chain) emerged from a study of human T cells and chemical hapten exposure. Study background: Recorded diagnoses among the mostly female patients were alopecia areata, totalis or universalis. Variation in per-sample TCR yields came mainly from small pooled library volume differences.

This clonotype was seen at least ten times. Specified time point: patch test 1, 2 weeks after DPC sensitization. Treatment indicated: therapeutic diphenylcyclopropenone sensitization with weekly scalp DPC. MiXCR was run by TCRdb on the RACE reads, yielding one entry per CDR3 protein. Counted here are some 380,000 distinct CDR3 sequences, nearly 5% occurring once; the ten biggest clones make up under 3%. The V gene's germline CDR1 is MNHEY and CDR2 SVGEGT. The V and J ends lost 6 bases and 4 bases, in that order; junction bases with no gene match: 6. The CDR3 sequence is 15 residues long. This TCR came from a woman aged 50 to 60 with alopecia areata. Some clones in this sample may be carry-over from other donors' samples. The sample consisted of whole blood, taken in connection with sensitization to the hapten diphenylcyclopropenone (DPC). The genes are TRBV6-2 or TRBV6-3 and TRBJ2-1; 10 positions agree with TRBD1. The CDR3 protein is CASRPTGGRYNEQFF. CDR3 bases: TGTGCCAGCAGACCGACAGGGGGCAGGTACAATGAGCAGTTCTTC.